The T cell receptor beta chain described here comes from a study of shared clonotypes between healthy human individuals. Turning to the study itself: Three CD4 naive, three CD4 memory, two CD8 naive and one CD8 memory plate were used per donor. Study-level points and caveats: Clonotypes not shared had lower generation probabilities than those common to all four donors.

V was cut by 6 bases and J by 3 bases, with 13 bases left in between. This CDR3 spans 14 amino acids. CDR1 and CDR2 (germline): MDHEN, SYDVKM. It was about 190 ng DNA, 28,000 or so T cell genomes, that sorted-subset replicate PCRs used. Assay used: immunoSEQ multiplex PCR; TCRdb lists only in-frame clones, some missing. The sample gives about 2.4 million clones, 90% to 95% of which show up once; about 0.34% is in the top ten. CD45RA+ naive and CD45RA-negative memory subsets were separated from CD4+ cells. To note about this clone: Its antigen is undetermined.

Sequencing was done on a sample of naive CD4+ T cells from PBMCs. Subset meaning: CD45RA+ positively selected. The TCR sequence derives from a man between 18 and 29 years old in good health. Some clones in this sample may be carry-over from other donors' samples. The genes are TRBV28 and TRBJ2-3, with D tentatively TRBD2 (6 bases). The CDR3 loop is CASSPPGVTDTQYF. In DNA, the CDR3 is TGTGCCAGCAGCCCACCGGGGGTTACAGATACGCAGTATTTT.